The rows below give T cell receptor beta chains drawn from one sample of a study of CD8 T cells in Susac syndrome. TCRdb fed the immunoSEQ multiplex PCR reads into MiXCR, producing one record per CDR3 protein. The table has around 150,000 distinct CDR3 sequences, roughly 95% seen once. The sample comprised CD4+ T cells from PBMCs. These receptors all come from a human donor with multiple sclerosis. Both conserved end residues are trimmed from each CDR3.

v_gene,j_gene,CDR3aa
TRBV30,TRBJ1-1,AWQVGGALKNTEAF
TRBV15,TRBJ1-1,ATSRDRGAEAF
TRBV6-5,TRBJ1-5,ASSRTINQPQH
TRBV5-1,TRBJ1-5,ASSFTGDQPQH
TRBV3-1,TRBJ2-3,ASVKIGGLGDTQY
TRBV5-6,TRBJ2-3,ASSWRVAGWADTQY
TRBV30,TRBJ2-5,AWSPWDRVRETQY
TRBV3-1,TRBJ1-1,ASSHDTPNTEAF
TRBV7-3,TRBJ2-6,ASSPGLGNSGANVLT
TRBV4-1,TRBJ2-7,ASSQLSFYEQY
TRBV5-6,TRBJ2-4,ASSFTGGIQY
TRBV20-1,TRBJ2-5,SAPIAGGPRETQY
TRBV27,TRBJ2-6,ASRARHAGANVLT
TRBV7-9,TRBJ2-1,ASSLVVTGGGEQF
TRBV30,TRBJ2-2,AWTRASGLINTGELF
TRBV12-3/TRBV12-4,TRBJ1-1,ASSPDLIVGTLTWGDTEAF
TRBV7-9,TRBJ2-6,ASRRASGRGGANVLT
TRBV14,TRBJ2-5,ASSQEWTETQY
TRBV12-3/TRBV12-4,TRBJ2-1,ASSLLPSYNEQF
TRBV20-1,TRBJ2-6,SARRLAGYSGANVLT
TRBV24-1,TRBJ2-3,ASKGLAEADTQY
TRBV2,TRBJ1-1,ASSGWGNTEAF
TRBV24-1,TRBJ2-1,ATSDSDRGRNNEQF
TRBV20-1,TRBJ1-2,SALDSADGYT
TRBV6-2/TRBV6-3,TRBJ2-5,ASSPRQRQETQY
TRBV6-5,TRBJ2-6,ASRITGSGANVLT
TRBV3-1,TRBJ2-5,ASNQYYSQETQY
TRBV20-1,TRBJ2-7,SARDRTGGFNEQY
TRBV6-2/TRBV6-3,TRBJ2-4,AGPGISKWGQNIQY
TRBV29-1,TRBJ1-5,SVSLGGNQPQH
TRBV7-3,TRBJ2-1,ASSSQGNEQF
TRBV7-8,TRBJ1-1,ASSFHGENTEAF
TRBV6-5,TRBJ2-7,ASSYSSMAGGFYEQY
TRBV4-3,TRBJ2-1,ASSQEAGSSSYNEQF
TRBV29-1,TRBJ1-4,SVEDQGDNEKLF
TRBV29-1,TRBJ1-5,SVEHPVGQPQH
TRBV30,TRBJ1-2,AWRSQGTGYT
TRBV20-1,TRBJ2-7,SASGLEGFSYEQY
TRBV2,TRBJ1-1,ASSYTQGLNTEAF
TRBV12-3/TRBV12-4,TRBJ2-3,ASSFTESGDTQY
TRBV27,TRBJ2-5,ASSSTHSGQETQY
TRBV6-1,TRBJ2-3,ATASGRSSKLDTQY
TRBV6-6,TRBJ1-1,ASSYEYRSAEAF
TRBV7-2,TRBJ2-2,ASSSTSGSGVGELF
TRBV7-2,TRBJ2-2,ASSIRLAGDGGELF